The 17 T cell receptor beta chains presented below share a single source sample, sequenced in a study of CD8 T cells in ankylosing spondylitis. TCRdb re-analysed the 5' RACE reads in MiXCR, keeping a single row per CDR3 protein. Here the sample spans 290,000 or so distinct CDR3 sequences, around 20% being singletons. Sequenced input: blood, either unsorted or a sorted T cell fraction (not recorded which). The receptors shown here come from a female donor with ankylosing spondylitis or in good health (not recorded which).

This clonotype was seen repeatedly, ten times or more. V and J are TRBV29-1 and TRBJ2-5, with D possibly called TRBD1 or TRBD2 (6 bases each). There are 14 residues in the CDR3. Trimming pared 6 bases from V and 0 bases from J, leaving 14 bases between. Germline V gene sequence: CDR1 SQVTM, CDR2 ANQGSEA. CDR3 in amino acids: CSVGGHPYQETQYF. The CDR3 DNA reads TGCAGCGTCGGGGGACACCCGTACCAAGAGACCCAGTACTTC.

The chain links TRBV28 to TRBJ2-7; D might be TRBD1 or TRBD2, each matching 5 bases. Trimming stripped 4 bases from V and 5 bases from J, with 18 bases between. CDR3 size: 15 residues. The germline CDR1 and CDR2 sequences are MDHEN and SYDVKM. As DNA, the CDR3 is TGTGCCAGCAGTTCTCTCGGGACCTACGGAGACGAGCAGTACTTC. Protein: CASSSLGTYGDEQYF.

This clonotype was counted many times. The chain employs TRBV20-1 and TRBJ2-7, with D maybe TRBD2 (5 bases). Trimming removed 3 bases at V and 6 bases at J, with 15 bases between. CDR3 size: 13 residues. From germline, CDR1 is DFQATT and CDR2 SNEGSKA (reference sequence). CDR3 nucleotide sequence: TGCAGTGCTAGTTTGGTTCAAGAGGGCGAGCAGTACTTC. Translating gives CSASLVQEGEQYF.

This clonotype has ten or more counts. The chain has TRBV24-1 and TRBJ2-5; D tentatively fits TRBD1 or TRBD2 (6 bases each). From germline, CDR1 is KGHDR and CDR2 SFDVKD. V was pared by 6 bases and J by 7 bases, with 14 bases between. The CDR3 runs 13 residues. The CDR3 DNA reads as TGTGCCACCAGTCTAATTGAGGGGGGGACCCAGTACTTC. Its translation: CATSLIEGGTQYF.

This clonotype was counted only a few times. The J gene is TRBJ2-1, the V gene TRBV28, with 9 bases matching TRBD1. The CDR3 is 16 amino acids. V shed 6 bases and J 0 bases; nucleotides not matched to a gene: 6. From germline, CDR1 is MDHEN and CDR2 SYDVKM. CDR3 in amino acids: CASRRTGASSYNEQFF. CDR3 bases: TGTGCCAGCAGACGGACAGGGGCAAGCTCCTACAATGAGCAGTTCTTC.

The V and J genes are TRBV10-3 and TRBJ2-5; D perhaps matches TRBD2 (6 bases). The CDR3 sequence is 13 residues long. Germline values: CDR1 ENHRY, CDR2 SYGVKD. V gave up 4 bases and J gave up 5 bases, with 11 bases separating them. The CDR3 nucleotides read TGTGCCATCAGTGTCCCAGGGAGGGAGACCCAGTACTTC. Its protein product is CAISVPGRETQYF.

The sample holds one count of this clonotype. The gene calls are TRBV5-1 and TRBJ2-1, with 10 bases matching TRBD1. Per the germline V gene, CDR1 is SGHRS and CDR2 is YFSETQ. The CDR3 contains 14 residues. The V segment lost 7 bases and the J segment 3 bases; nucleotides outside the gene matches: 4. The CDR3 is CASQRDRGYNEQFF. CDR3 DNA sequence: TGCGCCAGCCAGAGGGACAGGGGCTACAATGAGCAGTTCTTC.

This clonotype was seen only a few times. CDR3 DNA: TGCAGCGTTGAACGCCAAGGGGGAAAAGCTTTCTTT. Protein sequence: CSVERQGGKAFF. V and J are TRBV29-1 and TRBJ1-1; weak D call: TRBD1 (6 bases). The germline CDR1 and CDR2 sequences are SQVTM and ANQGSEA. Trimming took 2 bases from V and 9 from J, leaving 13 bases between them. The CDR3 sequence is 12 residues long.

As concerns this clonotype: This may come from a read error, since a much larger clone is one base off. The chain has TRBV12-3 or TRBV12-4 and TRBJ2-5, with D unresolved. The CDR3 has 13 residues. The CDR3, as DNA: TGTGCCAGCAGTCGGGTGATTCGAGAGACCCAGCACTTC. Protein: CASSRVIRETQHF.

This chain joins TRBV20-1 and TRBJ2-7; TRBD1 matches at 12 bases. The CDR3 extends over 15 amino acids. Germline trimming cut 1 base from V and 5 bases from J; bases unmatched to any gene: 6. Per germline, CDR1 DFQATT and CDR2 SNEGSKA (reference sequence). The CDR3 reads CSARVGDRGLNEQYF. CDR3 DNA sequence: TGCAGTGCTAGAGTGGGGGACAGGGGGCTAAACGAGCAGTACTTC.

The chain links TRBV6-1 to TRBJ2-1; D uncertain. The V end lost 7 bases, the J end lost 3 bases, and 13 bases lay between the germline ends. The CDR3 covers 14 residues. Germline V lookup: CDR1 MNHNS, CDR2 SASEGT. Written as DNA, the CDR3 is TGTGCCAGCAATCCGGCCAACTTCTACAATGAGCAGTTCTTC. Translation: CASNPANFYNEQFF.

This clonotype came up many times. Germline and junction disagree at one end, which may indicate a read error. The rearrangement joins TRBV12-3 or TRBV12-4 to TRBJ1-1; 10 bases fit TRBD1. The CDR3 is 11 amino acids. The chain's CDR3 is CASSPGQGLNF. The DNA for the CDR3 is TGTGCCAGCAGCCCGGGACAGGGGCTGAATTTT.

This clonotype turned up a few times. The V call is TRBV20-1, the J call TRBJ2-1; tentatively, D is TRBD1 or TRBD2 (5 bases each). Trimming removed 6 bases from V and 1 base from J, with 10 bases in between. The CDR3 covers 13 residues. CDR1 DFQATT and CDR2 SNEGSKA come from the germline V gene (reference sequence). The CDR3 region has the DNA TGCAGTGCCGGAGGACATTCCTACAATGAGCAGTTCTTC. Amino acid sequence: CSAGGHSYNEQFF.

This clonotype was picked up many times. The CDR3 nucleotides are TGCAGTGCTTCCCCGAGGTGGGAGCAGTTCTTC. This gives the protein CSASPRWEQFF. The gene calls are TRBV20-1 and TRBJ2-1; D is uncertain. V was cut by 5 bases and J by 10 bases, with 12 bases left in between. Germline V gene sequence: CDR1 DFQATT, CDR2 SNEGSKA (reference sequence). The CDR3 has 11 residues.

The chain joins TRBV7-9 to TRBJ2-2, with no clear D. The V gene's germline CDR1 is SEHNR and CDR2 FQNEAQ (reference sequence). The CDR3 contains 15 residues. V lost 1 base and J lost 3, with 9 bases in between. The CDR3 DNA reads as TGTGCCAGCAGCTTAGTTTCCGGGTACACCGGGGAGCTGTTTTTT. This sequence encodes CASSLVSGYTGELFF. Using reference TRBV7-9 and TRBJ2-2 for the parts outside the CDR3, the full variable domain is DTGVSQNPRHKITKRGQNVTFRCDPISEHNRLYWYRQTLGQGPEFLTYFQNEAQLEKSRLLSDRFSAERPKGSFSTLEIQRTEQGDSAMYLCASSLVSGYTGELFFGEGSRLTVL.

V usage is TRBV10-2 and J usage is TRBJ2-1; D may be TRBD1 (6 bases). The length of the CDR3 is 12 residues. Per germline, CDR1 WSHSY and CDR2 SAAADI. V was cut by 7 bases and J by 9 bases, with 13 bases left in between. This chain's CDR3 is CASTQGRGEQFF. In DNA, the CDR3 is TGCGCCAGCACTCAGGGCAGGGGTGAGCAGTTCTTC.

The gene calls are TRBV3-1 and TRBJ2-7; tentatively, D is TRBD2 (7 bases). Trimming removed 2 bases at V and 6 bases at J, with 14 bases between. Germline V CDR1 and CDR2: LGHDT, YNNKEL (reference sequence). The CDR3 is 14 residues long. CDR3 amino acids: CASSQKGGRREQYF. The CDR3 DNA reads TGTGCCAGCAGCCAAAAGGGGGGGCGCCGCGAGCAGTACTTC.